Following are 17 T cell receptor beta chains from one sample sequenced in a study of post-analysis software for immune sequencing data. Included in the TCR beta cDNA libraries were unique molecular identifiers. TCRdb fed the PCR reads into MiXCR, producing one record per CDR3 protein. The sample shows roughly 600,000 distinct CDR3 sequences, around 44% of them seen only once. General observations from the study: Several TRBV segments were more frequent in patients than controls; TRBV5-6, TRBV5-1 and TRBV20-1 belonged to this group.

These receptors have no known antigen. The sample taken for sequencing was blood. The source is a girl aged 10-17 years with multiple sclerosis.

CDR3 amino acids: CASRLTIYMNTEAFF. CDR3 bases: TGCGCCAGCAGATTGACTATTTATATGAACACTGAAGCTTTCTTT. The J gene is TRBJ1-1, the V gene TRBV5-1; D is unclear. Looked up from germline, CDR1 is SGHRS and CDR2 is YFSETQ. The V and J ends lost 5 bases and 0 bases respectively, with 14 bases between them. This CDR3 region has 15 residues.

This clonotype was recorded a few times. The chain combines TRBV5-1 with TRBJ2-1; TRBD2 matches at 7 bases. The V gene end was trimmed by 4 bases and the J gene end by 5 bases; junction bases not matched to a gene: 18. This CDR3 has 18 amino acids. The germline V gene has CDR1 SGHRS and CDR2 YFSETQ. This chain's CDR3 is CASSPLQRGASGNNEQFF. CDR3 DNA: TGCGCCAGCAGCCCTCTTCAACGAGGGGCTAGCGGAAACAATGAGCAGTTCTTC.

V gene TRBV2 combines with J gene TRBJ2-1, with 8 nucleotides matching TRBD2. The end of the DNA fits TRBJ2-7 better, so the J call may be wrong. The CDR3 runs 14 residues. Per the germline V gene, CDR1 is SNHLY and CDR2 is FYNNEI. The CDR3 is CASRRLAGNYEQYF. CDR3 DNA: TGTGCCAGCAGGCGGCTAGCGGGTAACTACGAGCAGTACTTC.

This clonotype has more than one count but fewer than ten. The chain carries TRBV12-3 or TRBV12-4 and TRBJ1-2; D gene unclear. Trimming removed 6 bases from V and 11 bases from J, with 16 bases in between. This CDR3 is built from 12 residues. CDR3 amino acids: CASRQEDGRYTF. The DNA of the CDR3 is TGTGCCAGCAGACAAGAGGACGGCCGTTACACCTTC.

The chain employs TRBV5-1 and TRBJ2-1, with 10 bases fitting TRBD2. Germline CDR1 is SGHRS and CDR2 is YFSETQ. The CDR3 runs 16 residues. The junction had 8 bases not matched to a gene; V was cut back by 3 bases and J by 5 bases. The CDR3 region is CASSSLSGRNDNEQFF. Written as DNA, the CDR3 is TGCGCCAGCAGCTCCCTTAGCGGGAGGAATGACAATGAGCAGTTCTTC.

This clonotype was recorded a few times. The gene calls are TRBV6-5 and TRBJ2-2, with D perhaps being TRBD1 or TRBD2 (6 bases each). Per the germline V gene, CDR1 is MNHEY and CDR2 is SVGAGI. Trimming took 4 bases from V and 1 from J, leaving 13 bases between them. The CDR3 length is 16 residues. The CDR3 spells CASSFPGALNTGELFF. In DNA form, the CDR3 reads TGTGCCAGCAGTTTCCCGGGGGCGCTGAACACCGGGGAGCTGTTTTTT.

This chain uses TRBV14 with TRBJ1-2; TRBD1 might be the D (5 bases). Trimming removed 0 bases at V and 8 bases at J, with 16 bases between. Germline V gene data show CDR1 as SGHDN and CDR2 as FVKESK. The CDR3 sequence is 15 residues long. The CDR3 region has the DNA TGTGCCAGCAGCCAAGATAGGAGAGAGGGGTTGGGCTACACCTTC. Protein product: CASSQDRREGLGYTF.

Only one count was recorded for this clonotype. The DNA for the CDR3 is TGTGCCAGTAGCCCGCACCCAAACGCTGAAGCTTTCTTT. Protein sequence: CASSPHPNAEAFF. The rearrangement links TRBV7-3 to TRBJ1-1; D call uncertain. Germline loops: CDR1 SGHTA, CDR2 FQGTGA. This CDR3 has 13 amino acids. The V and J ends lost 9 bases and 6 bases respectively, with 17 bases between them.

The gene calls are TRBV7-6 and TRBJ1-2; TRBD1 is a possible D gene (5 bases). Germline V gene data show CDR1 as SGHVS and CDR2 as FNYEAQ. The CDR3 has 18 amino acids. V was clipped by 6 bases and J by 8 bases, with 31 bases between them. CDR3 in amino acids: CASSPVRGERRMIGGYTF. As DNA, the CDR3 is TGTGCCAGCAGTCCCGTTCGGGGGGAAAGGAGAATGATCGGCGGCTACACCTTC.

The chain has TRBV24-1 and TRBJ2-5, with D uncertain. CDR1 and CDR2 (germline): KGHDR, SFDVKD. The V end lost 4 bases, the J end lost 1 base, and 9 bases lay between the germline ends. The CDR3 totals 14 residues. The CDR3 reads CATSDRATQETQYF. In DNA, the CDR3 is TGTGCCACCAGTGACCGAGCCACCCAAGAGACCCAGTACTTC.

This clonotype was seen more than once but under ten times. This rearrangement joins TRBV5-6 to TRBJ1-1, with TRBD1 identical over 8 bases. This CDR3 spans 13 amino acids. V gave up 4 bases and J gave up 4 bases; unmatched junction bases: 3. The germline CDR1 and CDR2 sequences are SGHDT and YYEEEE. CDR3 DNA: TGTGCCAGCAGCCAAACAGGGGGCACTGAAGCTTTCTTT. It yields the protein CASSQTGGTEAFF.

This clonotype was detected only a few times. J is TRBJ2-3 and V is TRBV5-1; TRBD2 aligns across 8 bases. V was clipped by 2 bases and J by 6 bases; unmatched bases: 8. Germline V gives CDR1 SGHRS, CDR2 YFSETQ. The CDR3 has 15 amino acids. The CDR3 loop is CASSLKTSAGDTQYF. The DNA for the CDR3 is TGCGCCAGCAGCTTAAAGACTAGCGCCGGGGATACGCAGTATTTT. Combining the CDR3 with reference TRBV5-1 and TRBJ2-3 gives the whole variable domain KAGVTQTPRYLIKTRGQQVTLSCSPISGHRSVSWYQQTPGQGLQFLFEYFSETQRNKGNFPGRFSGRQFSNSRSEMNVSTLELGDSALYLCASSLKTSAGDTQYFGPGTRLTVL.

This clonotype was found once. The CDR3 DNA is TGCGCCAGCAGCATATACAGGGCGGTGATCAATGAGCAGTTCTTC. It is translated as CASSIYRAVINEQFF. The chain combines TRBV5-1 with TRBJ2-1, with TRBD1 as a possible D gene (6 bases). Trimming cost V 4 bases and J 6 bases, with 17 bases left between them. The CDR3 sequence is 15 residues long. The germline gives CDR1 SGHRS, CDR2 YFSETQ.

This chain joins TRBV5-1 and TRBJ2-3; D not resolved. The CDR3 sequence is 16 residues long. The germline V gene has CDR1 SGHRS and CDR2 YFSETQ. With 2 bases removed from V and 0 bases from J, the gap between germline ends came to 13 bases. The CDR3 bases are TGCGCCAGCAGCTTTGTGAGCGATACTAGCACAGATACGCAGTATTTT. Translated: CASSFVSDTSTDTQYF.

In its sample, this clonotype was seen a few times. The chain carries TRBV12-3 or TRBV12-4 and TRBJ2-2, with D perhaps matching TRBD1 (5 bases). The CDR3 spans 16 residues. V lost 8 bases and J 3 bases, leaving 19 bases between the germline ends. The chain's CDR3 is CASYDDPRVYTGELFF. In nucleotides, the CDR3 is TGTGCCAGCTACGACGACCCCAGGGTTTACACCGGGGAGCTGTTTTTT.

This clonotype came up a few times. J is TRBJ2-6 and V is TRBV4-1; 9 bases map to TRBD1. The CDR3 covers 16 residues. The germline V gene encodes CDR1 MGHRA and CDR2 YSYEKL. The junction had 3 bases not matched to a gene; V was cut back by 4 bases and J by 2 bases. The CDR3 here is CASSPGQGTGANVLTF. CDR3 in DNA: TGCGCCAGCAGCCCAGGACAGGGGACTGGGGCCAACGTCCTGACTTTC.

About this clonotype itself: One junction end does not reproduce the germline sequence, and a read error may be involved. The chain recombines TRBV9 with TRBJ2-5; TRBD1 is a possible D gene (6 bases). The V gene's germline CDR1 is SGDLS and CDR2 YYNGEE. The CDR3 is 17 residues long. Here the CDR3 reads CVSSVSPRGVSEETQYF. In nucleotides, the CDR3 is TGTGTCAGCAGCGTAAGCCCCAGGGGAGTTTCAGAAGAGACCCAGTACTTC.